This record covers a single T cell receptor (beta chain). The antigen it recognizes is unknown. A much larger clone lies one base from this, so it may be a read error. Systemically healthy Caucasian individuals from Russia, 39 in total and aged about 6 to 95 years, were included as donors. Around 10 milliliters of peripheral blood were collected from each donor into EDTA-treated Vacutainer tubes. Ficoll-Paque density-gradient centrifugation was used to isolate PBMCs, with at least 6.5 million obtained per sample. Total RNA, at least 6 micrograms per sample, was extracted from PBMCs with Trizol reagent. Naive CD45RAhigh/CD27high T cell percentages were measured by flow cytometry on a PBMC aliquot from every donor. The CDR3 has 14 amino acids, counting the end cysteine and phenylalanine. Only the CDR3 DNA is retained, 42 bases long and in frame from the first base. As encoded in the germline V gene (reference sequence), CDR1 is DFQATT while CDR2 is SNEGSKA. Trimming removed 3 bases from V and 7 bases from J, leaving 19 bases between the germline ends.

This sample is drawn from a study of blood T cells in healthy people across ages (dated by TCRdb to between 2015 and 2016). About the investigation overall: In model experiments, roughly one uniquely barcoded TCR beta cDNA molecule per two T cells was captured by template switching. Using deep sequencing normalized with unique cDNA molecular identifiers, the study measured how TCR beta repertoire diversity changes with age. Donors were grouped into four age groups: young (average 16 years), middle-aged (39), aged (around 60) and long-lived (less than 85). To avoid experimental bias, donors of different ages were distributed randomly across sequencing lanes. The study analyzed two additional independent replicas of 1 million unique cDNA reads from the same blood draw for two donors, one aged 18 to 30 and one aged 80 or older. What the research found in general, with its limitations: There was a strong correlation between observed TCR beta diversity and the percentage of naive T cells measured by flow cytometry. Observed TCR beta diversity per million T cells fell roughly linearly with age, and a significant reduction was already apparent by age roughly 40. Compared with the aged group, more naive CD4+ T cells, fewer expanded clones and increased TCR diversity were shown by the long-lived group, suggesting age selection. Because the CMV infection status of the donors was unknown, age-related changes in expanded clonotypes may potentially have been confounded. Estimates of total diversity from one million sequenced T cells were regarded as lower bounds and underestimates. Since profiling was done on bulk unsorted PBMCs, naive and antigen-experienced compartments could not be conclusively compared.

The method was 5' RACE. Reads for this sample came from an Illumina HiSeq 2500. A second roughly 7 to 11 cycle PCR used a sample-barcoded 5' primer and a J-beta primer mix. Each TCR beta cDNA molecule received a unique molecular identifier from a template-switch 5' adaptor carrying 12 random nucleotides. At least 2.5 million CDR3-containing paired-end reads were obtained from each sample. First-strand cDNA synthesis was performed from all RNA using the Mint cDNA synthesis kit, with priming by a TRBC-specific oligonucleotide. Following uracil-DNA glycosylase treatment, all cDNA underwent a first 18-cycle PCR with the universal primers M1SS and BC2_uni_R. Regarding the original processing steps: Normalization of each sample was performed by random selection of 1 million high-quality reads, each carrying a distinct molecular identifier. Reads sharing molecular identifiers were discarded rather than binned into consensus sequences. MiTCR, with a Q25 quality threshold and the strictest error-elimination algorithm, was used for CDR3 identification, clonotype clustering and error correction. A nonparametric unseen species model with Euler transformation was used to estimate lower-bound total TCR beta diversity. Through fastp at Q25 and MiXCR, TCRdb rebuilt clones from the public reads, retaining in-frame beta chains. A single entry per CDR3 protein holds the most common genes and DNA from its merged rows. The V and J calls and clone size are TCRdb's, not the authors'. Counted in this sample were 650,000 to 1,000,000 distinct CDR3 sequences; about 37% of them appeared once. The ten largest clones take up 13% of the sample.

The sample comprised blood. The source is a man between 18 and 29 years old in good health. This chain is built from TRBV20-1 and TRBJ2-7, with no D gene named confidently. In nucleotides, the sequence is TGCAGTGCTAGGCCCGTGGGCCGGTACAATGAGCAGTACTTC. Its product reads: CSARPVGRYNEQYF.